The text below deals with one TCR beta chain. The protocol was immunoSEQ multiplex PCR, while the TCRdb copy is restricted to in-frame clones and leaves out a portion. The sample holds 100,000 to 150,000 clones, roughly 86% seen once. CDR3 length: 15 amino acids. Per the germline V gene, CDR1 is MNHEY and CDR2 is SMNVEV (reference sequence). V was trimmed by 5 bases and J by 5 bases, leaving 13 bases between them. The entry originates in a study of control samples from healthy donors and cancer patients. This clonotype was obtained from a man in his 60s in good health. This chain connects TRBV27 to TRBJ1-6; D remains unclear. The specimen sequenced was blood. The DNA for the CDR3 is TGTGCCAGCAGTATCAGGACTGGCCATAATTCACCCCTCCACTTT. It encodes CASSIRTGHNSPLHF.